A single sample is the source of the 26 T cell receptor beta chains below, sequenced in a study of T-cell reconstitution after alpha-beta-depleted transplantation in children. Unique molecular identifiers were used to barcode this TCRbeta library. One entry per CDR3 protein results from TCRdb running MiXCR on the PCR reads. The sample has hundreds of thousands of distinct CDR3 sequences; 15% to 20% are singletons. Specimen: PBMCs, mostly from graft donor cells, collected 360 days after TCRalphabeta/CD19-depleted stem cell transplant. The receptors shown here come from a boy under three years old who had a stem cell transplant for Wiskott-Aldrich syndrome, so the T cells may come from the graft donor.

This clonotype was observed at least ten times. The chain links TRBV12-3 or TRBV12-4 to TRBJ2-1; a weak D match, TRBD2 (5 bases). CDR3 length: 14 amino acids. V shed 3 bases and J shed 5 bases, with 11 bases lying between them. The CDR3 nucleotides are TGTGCCAGCAGTTTTTTTCTAGCTAACAATGAGCAGTTCTTC. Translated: CASSFFLANNEQFF.

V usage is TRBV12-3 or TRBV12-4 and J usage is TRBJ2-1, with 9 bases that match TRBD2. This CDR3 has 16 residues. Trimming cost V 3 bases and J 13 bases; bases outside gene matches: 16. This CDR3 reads CASSFSSGRSAKYQFF. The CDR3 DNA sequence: TGTGCCAGCAGTTTTTCGAGCGGGAGGAGCGCCAAATATCAGTTCTTC.

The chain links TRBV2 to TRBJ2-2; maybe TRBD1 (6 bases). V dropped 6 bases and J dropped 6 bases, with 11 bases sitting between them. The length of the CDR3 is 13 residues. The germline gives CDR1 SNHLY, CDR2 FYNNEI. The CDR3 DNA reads TGTGCCAGCAGCGCACAGGGTCCCGGGGAGCTGTTTTTT. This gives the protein CASSAQGPGELFF. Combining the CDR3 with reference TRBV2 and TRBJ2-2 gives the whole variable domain EPEVTQTPSHQVTQMGQEVILRCVPISNHLYFYWYRQILGQKVEFLVSFYNNEISEKSEIFDDQFSVERPDGSNFTLKIRSTKLEDSAMYFCASSAQGPGELFFGEGSRLTVL.

In DNA, the CDR3 is TGTGCCATCAGACCGGGACTAGCGGGAAGCCCTCTGGCCAAAAACATTCAGTACTTC. It is translated as CAIRPGLAGSPLAKNIQYF. The chain carries TRBV2 and TRBJ2-4; TRBD2 matches 13 bases. After removal of 10 bases from V and 1 base from J, the junction contained 16 bases not matched to a gene. From germline, CDR1 is SNHLY and CDR2 FYNNEI. The CDR3 runs to 19 residues.

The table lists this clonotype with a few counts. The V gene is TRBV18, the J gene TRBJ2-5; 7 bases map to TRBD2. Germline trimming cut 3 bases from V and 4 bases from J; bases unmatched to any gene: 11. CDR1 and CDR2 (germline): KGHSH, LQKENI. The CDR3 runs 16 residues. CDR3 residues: CASSPTIRGRGETQYF. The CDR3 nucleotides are TGTGCCAGCTCACCCACTATACGCGGGAGAGGAGAGACCCAGTACTTC.

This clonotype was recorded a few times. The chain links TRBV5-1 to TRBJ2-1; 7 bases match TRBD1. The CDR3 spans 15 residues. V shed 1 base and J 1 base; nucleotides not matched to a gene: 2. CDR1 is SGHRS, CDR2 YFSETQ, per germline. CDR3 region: CASSLMGQSYNEQFF. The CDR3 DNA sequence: TGCGCCAGCAGCTTGATGGGACAGTCCTACAATGAGCAGTTCTTC.

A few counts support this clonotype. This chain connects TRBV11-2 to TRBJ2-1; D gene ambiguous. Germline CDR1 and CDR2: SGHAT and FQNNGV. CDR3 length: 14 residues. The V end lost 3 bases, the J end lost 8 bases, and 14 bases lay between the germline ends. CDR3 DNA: TGTGCCAGCAGCTTCAGCTCAGTAGGGCATGAGCAGTTCTTC. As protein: CASSFSSVGHEQFF.

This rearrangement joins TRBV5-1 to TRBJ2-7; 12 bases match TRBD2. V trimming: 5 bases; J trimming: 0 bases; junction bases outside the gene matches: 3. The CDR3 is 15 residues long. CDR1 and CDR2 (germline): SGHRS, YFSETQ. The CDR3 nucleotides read TGCGCCAGCAGACTAGCGGGAGGACTCTCCTACGAGCAGTACTTC. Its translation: CASRLAGGLSYEQYF.

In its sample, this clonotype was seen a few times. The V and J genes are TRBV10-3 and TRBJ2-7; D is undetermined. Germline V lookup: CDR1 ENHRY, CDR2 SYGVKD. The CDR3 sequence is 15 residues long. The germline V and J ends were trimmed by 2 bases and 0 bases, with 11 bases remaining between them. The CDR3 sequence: CAISELLPISYEQYF. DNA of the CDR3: TGTGCCATCAGTGAGCTTCTACCGATCTCCTACGAGCAGTACTTC.

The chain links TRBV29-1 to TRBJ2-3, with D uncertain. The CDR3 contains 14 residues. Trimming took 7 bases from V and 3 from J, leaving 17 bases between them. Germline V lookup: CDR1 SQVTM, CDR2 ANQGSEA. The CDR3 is CSGFVGTGTDTQYF. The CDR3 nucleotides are TGCAGCGGGTTCGTTGGCACCGGGACAGATACGCAGTATTTT.

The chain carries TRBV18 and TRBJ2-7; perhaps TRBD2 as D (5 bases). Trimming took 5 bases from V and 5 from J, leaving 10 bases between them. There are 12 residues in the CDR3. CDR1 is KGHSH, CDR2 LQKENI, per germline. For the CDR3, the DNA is TGTGCCAGCTCAACGGACTCTCACGAGCAGTACTTC. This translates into CASSTDSHEQYF.

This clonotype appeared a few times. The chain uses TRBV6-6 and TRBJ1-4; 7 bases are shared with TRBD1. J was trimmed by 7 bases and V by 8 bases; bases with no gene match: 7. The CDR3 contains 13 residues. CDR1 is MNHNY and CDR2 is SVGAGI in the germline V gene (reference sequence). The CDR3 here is CASEGGTVEKLFF. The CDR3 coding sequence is TGTGCCAGCGAGGGGGGGACAGTTGAAAAACTGTTTTTT.

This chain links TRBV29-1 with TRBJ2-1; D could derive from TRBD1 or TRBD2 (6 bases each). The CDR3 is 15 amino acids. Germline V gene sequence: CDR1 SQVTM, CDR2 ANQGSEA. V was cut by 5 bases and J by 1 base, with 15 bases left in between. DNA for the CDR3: TGCAGCGTTCGAAAGGGGGGACCGTCCTACAATGAGCAGTTCTTC. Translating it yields CSVRKGGPSYNEQFF.

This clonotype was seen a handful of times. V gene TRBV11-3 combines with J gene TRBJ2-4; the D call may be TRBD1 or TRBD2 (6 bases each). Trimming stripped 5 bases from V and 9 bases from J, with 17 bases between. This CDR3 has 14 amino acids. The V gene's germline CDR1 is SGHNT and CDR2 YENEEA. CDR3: CASSRGQPVAIQYF. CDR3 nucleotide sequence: TGTGCCAGCAGCCGGGGGCAGCCGGTGGCCATTCAGTACTTC.

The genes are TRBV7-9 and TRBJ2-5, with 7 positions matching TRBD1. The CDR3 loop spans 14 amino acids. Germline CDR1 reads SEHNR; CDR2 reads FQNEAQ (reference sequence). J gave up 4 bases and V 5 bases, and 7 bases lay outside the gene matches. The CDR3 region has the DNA TGTGCCAGCAGCACGGGACAGACCGGAGAGACCCAGTACTTC. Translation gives CASSTGQTGETQYF.

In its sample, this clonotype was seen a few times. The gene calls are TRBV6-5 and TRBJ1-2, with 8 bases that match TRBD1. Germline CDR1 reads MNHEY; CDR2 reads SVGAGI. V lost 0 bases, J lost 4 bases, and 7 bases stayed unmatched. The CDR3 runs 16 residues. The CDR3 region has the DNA TGTGCCAGCAGTTACTCGCGGACAGGGTCAGGCTATGGCTACACCTTC. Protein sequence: CASSYSRTGSGYGYTF.

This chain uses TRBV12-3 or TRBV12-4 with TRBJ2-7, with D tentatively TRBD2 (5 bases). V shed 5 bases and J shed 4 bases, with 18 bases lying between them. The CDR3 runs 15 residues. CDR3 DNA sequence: TGTGCCAGCAGTCCCCGCCGGACTGCTCCTTACGAGCAGTACTTC. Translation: CASSPRRTAPYEQYF.

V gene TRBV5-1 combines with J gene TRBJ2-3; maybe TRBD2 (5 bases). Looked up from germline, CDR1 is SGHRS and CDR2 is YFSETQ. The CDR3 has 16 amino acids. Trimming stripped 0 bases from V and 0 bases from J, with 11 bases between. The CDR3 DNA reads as TGCGCCAGCAGCTTGGAGGGCGGGCGAAGCACAGATACGCAGTATTTT. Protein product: CASSLEGGRSTDTQYF.

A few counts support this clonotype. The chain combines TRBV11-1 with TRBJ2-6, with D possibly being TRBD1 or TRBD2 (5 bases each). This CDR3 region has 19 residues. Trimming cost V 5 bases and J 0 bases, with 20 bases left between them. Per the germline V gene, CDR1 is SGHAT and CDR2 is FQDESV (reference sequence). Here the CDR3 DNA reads TGTGCCAGCAGCATCCCGGACAAAAGCGGCGACTCTGGGGCCAACGTCCTGACTTTC. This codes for CASSIPDKSGDSGANVLTF.

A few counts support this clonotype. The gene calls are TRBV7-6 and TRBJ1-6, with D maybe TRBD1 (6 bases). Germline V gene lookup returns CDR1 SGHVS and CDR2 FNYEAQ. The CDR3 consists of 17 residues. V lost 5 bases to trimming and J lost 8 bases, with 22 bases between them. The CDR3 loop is CASSAAPPGTPYSPLHF. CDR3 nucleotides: TGTGCCAGCAGCGCTGCCCCACCCGGGACACCTTATTCACCCCTCCACTTT.

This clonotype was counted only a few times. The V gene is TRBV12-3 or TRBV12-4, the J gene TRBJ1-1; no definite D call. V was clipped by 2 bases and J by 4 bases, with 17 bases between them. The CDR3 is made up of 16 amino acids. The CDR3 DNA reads TGTGCCAGCAGTTTAAAGCCCCTTAGAAGGATCACTGAAGCTTTCTTT. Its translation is CASSLKPLRRITEAFF.

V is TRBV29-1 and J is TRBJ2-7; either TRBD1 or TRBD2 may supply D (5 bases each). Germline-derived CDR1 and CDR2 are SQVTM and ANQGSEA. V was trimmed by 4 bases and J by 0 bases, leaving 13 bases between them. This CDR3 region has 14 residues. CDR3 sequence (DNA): TGCAGCGTTGTGGGGGAGCCCAGCTCCTACGAGCAGTACTTC. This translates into CSVVGEPSSYEQYF.

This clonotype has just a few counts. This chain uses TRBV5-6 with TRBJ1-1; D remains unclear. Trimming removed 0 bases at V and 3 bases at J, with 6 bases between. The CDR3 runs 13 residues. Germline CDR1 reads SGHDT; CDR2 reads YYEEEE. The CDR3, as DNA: TGTGCCAGCAGCTTGGCATGGCACACTGAAGCTTTCTTT. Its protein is CASSLAWHTEAFF.

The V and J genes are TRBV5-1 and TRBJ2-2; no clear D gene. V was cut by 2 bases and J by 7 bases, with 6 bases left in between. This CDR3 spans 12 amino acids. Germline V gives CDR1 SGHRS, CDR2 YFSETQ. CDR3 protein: CASSFNYGELFF. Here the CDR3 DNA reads TGCGCCAGCAGCTTTAACTACGGGGAGCTGTTTTTT.

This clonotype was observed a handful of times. The CDR3 DNA sequence: TGCAGTGCCGGCGGGGGGGCGGGTAACGAGCAGTACTTC. Its translation is CSAGGGAGNEQYF. This chain links TRBV20-1 with TRBJ2-7; TRBD2 matches at 9 bases. Germline trimming cut 6 bases from V and 5 bases from J; bases unmatched to any gene: 8. This CDR3 region has 13 residues. CDR1 and CDR2 from the germline V gene are DFQATT and SNEGSKA (reference sequence).

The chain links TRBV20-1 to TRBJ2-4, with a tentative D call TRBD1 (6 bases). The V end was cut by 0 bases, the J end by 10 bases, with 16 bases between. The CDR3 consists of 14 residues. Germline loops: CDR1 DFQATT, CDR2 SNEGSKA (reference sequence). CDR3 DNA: TGCAGTGCTAGAGAGGGACAAACAGGAAGGATTCAGTACTTC. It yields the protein CSAREGQTGRIQYF.